The 21 T cell receptor beta chains presented below share a single source sample, sequenced in a study of control samples from healthy donors and cancer patients. Profiled with immunoSEQ multiplex PCR; TCRdb holds only in-frame clones, not every one. The sample holds 390,000 or so clones, around 90% seen once. The specimen was PBMCs. These receptors all come from a man aged 40-49 years with head and neck cancer.

In DNA, the CDR3 is TGTGCCAGCAGCTTGATCCGGAAATTCTCCACTAACTATGGCTACACCTTC. Amino acid sequence: CASSLIRKFSTNYGYTF. The V gene is TRBV5-6, the J gene TRBJ1-2; D uncertain. V dropped 1 base and J dropped 0 bases, with 16 bases sitting between them. The CDR3 covers 17 residues. Per the germline V gene, CDR1 is SGHDT and CDR2 is YYEEEE.

The rearrangement joins TRBV7-8 to TRBJ1-6; D not resolved. This CDR3 has 12 residues. Per the germline V gene, CDR1 is SGHVS and CDR2 is FQNEAQ. V was trimmed by 5 bases and J by 4 bases, leaving 3 bases between them. CDR3 coding DNA: TGTGCCAGCAGCAGATATAATTCACCCCTCCACTTT. This gives the protein CASSRYNSPLHF.

This chain connects TRBV5-1 to TRBJ2-2, with D perhaps TRBD1 or TRBD2 (6 bases each). This CDR3 is 16 amino acids long. V was clipped by 0 bases and J by 0 bases, with 9 bases between them. CDR1 SGHRS and CDR2 YFSETQ come from the germline V gene. The CDR3 region is CASSLEGGANTGELFF. The CDR3 DNA follows: TGCGCCAGCAGCTTGGAGGGGGGCGCGAACACCGGGGAGCTGTTTTTT.

The chain is built from TRBV5-1 and TRBJ1-2; 10 bases are a match to TRBD1. Per germline, CDR1 SGHRS and CDR2 YFSETQ. This CDR3 contains 14 residues. The J segment lost 6 bases and the V segment lost 4 bases, leaving 6 bases of the junction unmatched. CDR3 sequence reads: CASSAPGQGNGYTF. Here the CDR3 DNA reads TGCGCCAGCAGCGCTCCGGGACAGGGGAATGGCTACACCTTC.

This sequence joins TRBV28 and TRBJ2-7, with a tentative D call TRBD2 (7 bases). Trimming shortened V by 0 bases and J by 4 bases, and 13 bases separated the two germline ends. Germline assignment: CDR1 MDHEN and CDR2 SYDVKM. This CDR3 contains 15 residues. CDR3 nucleotide sequence: TGTGCCAGCAGTTTATGGGGGGGGCCGGTTTACGAGCAGTACTTC. Protein product: CASSLWGGPVYEQYF. The full variable domain, in which reference TRBV28 and TRBJ2-7 provide the parts outside the CDR3, is DVKVTQSSRYLVKRTGEKVFLECVQDMDHENMFWYRQDPGLGLRLIYFSYDVKMKEKGDIPEGYSVSREKKERFSLILESASTNQTSMYLCASSLWGGPVYEQYFGPGTRLTVT.

V usage is TRBV29-1 and J usage is TRBJ1-6, with D possibly TRBD1 on 5 matching bases. The V end lost 4 bases, the J end lost 6 bases, and 10 bases lay between the germline ends. CDR3 size: 13 residues. Germline values: CDR1 SQVTM, CDR2 ANQGSEA. The CDR3 coding sequence is TGCAGCGTTGCGGGGGATATTAATTCACCCCTCCACTTT. Translated, it gives CSVAGDINSPLHF. The whole variable domain, remainder taken from reference TRBV29-1 and TRBJ1-6, is SAVISQKPSRDICQRGTSLTIQCQVDSQVTMMFWYRQQPGQSLTLIATANQGSEATYESGFVIDKFPISRPNLTFSTLTVSNMSPEDSSIYLCSVAGDINSPLHFGNGTRLTVT.

This clone was counted only a few times. The V gene is TRBV7-9, the J gene TRBJ1-5; 10 nucleotides line up with TRBD1. The J segment lost 2 bases and the V segment lost 5 bases, leaving 12 bases of the junction unmatched. CDR3 length: 18 amino acids. Germline CDR1 reads SEHNR; CDR2 reads FQNEAQ (reference sequence). The DNA of the CDR3 is TGTGCCAGCAGCCAGGGACAGGGGAATGCGGGCGGCAATCAGCCCCAGCATTTT. Amino acids: CASSQGQGNAGGNQPQHF.

The rearrangement joins TRBV5-1 to TRBJ2-3, with 9 bases aligning to TRBD1. The J segment lost 5 bases and the V segment lost 4 bases, leaving 14 bases of the junction unmatched. This CDR3 has 17 amino acids. CDR1 and CDR2 from the germline V gene are SGHRS and YFSETQ. This chain's CDR3 is CASSHYPQGAGEDTQYF. The DNA for the CDR3 is TGCGCCAGCAGCCATTACCCACAGGGGGCTGGGGAAGATACGCAGTATTTT.

This rearrangement joins TRBV5-1 to TRBJ2-1; 7 nucleotides match TRBD2. V shed 0 bases and J 5 bases; nucleotides not matched to a gene: 5. CDR3 length: 15 residues. Germline CDR1 SGHRS, CDR2 YFSETQ. In nucleotides, the CDR3 is TGCGCCAGCAGCTTGGAAGGGAGCGGGAACAATGAGCAGTTCTTC. Its translation: CASSLEGSGNNEQFF. The full variable domain, its missing parts supplied by reference TRBV5-1 and TRBJ2-1, is KAGVTQTPRYLIKTRGQQVTLSCSPISGHRSVSWYQQTPGQGLQFLFEYFSETQRNKGNFPGRFSGRQFSNSRSEMNVSTLELGDSALYLCASSLEGSGNNEQFFGPGTRLTVL.

This sequence joins TRBV10-3 and TRBJ2-3; 8 bases agree with TRBD2. This CDR3 comprises 15 residues. The germline V gene encodes CDR1 ENHRY and CDR2 SYGVKD. Unmatched junction bases numbered 13, after V lost 8 bases and J lost 6 bases. For the CDR3, the DNA is TGTGCCATCGGACTAGCACGGGAGGGCCCCGATACGCAGTATTTT. This encodes CAIGLAREGPDTQYF.

This sequence joins TRBV7-2 and TRBJ1-2, with D perhaps matching TRBD1 (5 bases). Germline CDR1 and CDR2: SGHTA and FQGNSA. This CDR3 is built from 16 residues. V was shortened by 0 bases and J by 5 bases, with 16 bases between the two germline ends. The CDR3 DNA follows: TGTGCCAGCAGCTTAGCCCTGTGGGGGGATCCTTATGGCTACACCTTC. It specifies CASSLALWGDPYGYTF.

V and J are TRBV7-2 and TRBJ2-3, with 7 nucleotides matching TRBD2. The CDR3 is 18 amino acids. The J segment lost 4 bases and the V segment lost 5 bases, leaving 18 bases of the junction unmatched. Germline V gene data show CDR1 as SGHTA and CDR2 as FQGNSA. Here the CDR3 DNA reads TGTGCCAGCAGCAGGCCCCTTAGACCGGGGGGTCGACCAGATACGCAGTATTTT. Encoded protein: CASSRPLRPGGRPDTQYF.

This clone is a singleton in its sample. The CDR3 DNA sequence: TGTGCCTGGAGGAACCTGGGGCTCGCCTTTGAAGCTTTCTTT. This codes for CAWRNLGLAFEAFF. The genes are TRBV30 and TRBJ1-1, with a tentative D call TRBD1 (5 bases). This CDR3 has 14 residues. V shed 3 bases and J shed 7 bases, with 18 bases lying between them. The germline V gene has CDR1 GTSNPN and CDR2 SVGIG (reference sequence).

The CDR3 DNA reads as TGTGCCAGCAGCTTGACAGGGGATATCACTGAAGCTTTCTTT. The encoded protein is CASSLTGDITEAFF. The gene calls are TRBV7-3 and TRBJ1-1; 8 nucleotides align to TRBD1. The CDR3 has 14 residues. The germline V gene encodes CDR1 SGHTA and CDR2 FQGTGA. The V gene end was trimmed by 3 bases and the J gene end by 4 bases; junction bases not matched to a gene: 4.

The chain couples TRBV15 to TRBJ2-3, with D possibly being TRBD1 or TRBD2 (6 bases each). Between the trimmed V and J ends, which lost 0 bases and 4 bases, there was a span of 14 bases. The germline V gene has CDR1 LNHNV and CDR2 YYDKDF (reference sequence). The CDR3 is 16 residues long. This chain's CDR3 is CATSRDIGGRADTQYF. CDR3 coding DNA: TGTGCCACCAGCAGAGATATTGGGGGGCGGGCAGATACGCAGTATTTT. The whole variable domain, remainder taken from reference TRBV15 and TRBJ2-3, is DAMVIQNPRYQVTQFGKPVTLSCSQTLNHNVMYWYQQKSSQAPKLLFHYYDKDFNNEADTPDNFQSRRPNTSFCFLDIRSPGLGDTAMYLCATSRDIGGRADTQYFGPGTRLTVL.

V and J are TRBV27 and TRBJ1-5; D perhaps matches TRBD1 (6 bases). The V end lost 0 bases, the J end lost 6 bases, and 9 bases lay between the germline ends. Germline CDR1 and CDR2: MNHEY and SMNVEV (reference sequence). The CDR3 totals 14 residues. The CDR3 here is CASSLSTGLQPQHF. The CDR3 region has the DNA TGTGCCAGCAGTTTATCGACAGGCCTTCAGCCCCAGCATTTT.

The chain carries TRBV4-1 and TRBJ1-1; D remains unclear. V lost 4 bases to trimming and J lost 2 bases, with 11 bases between them. The CDR3 is made up of 14 amino acids. The germline CDR1 and CDR2 sequences are MGHRA and YSYEKL. The CDR3 DNA reads TGCGCCAGCAGCCTTAGACTCGATAACACTGAAGCTTTCTTT. Translating it yields CASSLRLDNTEAFF.

The chain employs TRBV28 and TRBJ1-1, with D hard to call. This CDR3 has 12 residues. Deletions cut 6 bases from V and 7 bases from J, with 12 bases between. Germline CDR1 reads MDHEN; CDR2 reads SYDVKM. The CDR3 region has the DNA TGTGCCAGCAGACCTCCCTGGGGTGAAGCTTTCTTT. It specifies CASRPPWGEAFF. The full variable domain, in which reference TRBV28 and TRBJ1-1 provide the parts outside the CDR3, is DVKVTQSSRYLVKRTGEKVFLECVQDMDHENMFWYRQDPGLGLRLIYFSYDVKMKEKGDIPEGYSVSREKKERFSLILESASTNQTSMYLCASRPPWGEAFFGQGTRLTVV.

This rearrangement joins TRBV9 to TRBJ2-5, with TRBD2 identical over 13 bases. Unmatched junction bases numbered 4, after V lost 4 bases and J lost 1 base. Germline V gives CDR1 SGDLS, CDR2 YYNGEE. The CDR3 runs to 16 residues. CDR3 residues: CASSQRLAGGQETQYF. The CDR3, as DNA: TGTGCCAGCAGCCAAAGACTAGCGGGGGGCCAAGAGACCCAGTACTTC. The entire variable domain, with the rest obtained from reference TRBV9 and TRBJ2-5, is as follows: DSGVTQTPKHLITATGQRVTLRCSPRSGDLSVYWYQQSLDQGLQFLIQYYNGEERAKGNILERFSAQQFPDLHSELNLSSLELGDSALYFCASSQRLAGGQETQYFGPGTRLLVL.

This clone is a singleton in its sample. This chain joins TRBV28 and TRBJ1-5; D not certain. Germline V gene sequence: CDR1 MDHEN, CDR2 SYDVKM. The CDR3 is made up of 15 amino acids. V gave up 6 bases and J gave up 3 bases, with 15 bases separating them. The CDR3 DNA is TGTGCCAGCAGGGTGGACGGTACTTTCAATCAGCCCCAGCATTTT. This sequence encodes CASRVDGTFNQPQHF.

The chain is built from TRBV25-1 and TRBJ2-3; 7 bases match TRBD1. The J segment lost 3 bases and the V segment lost 4 bases, leaving 4 bases of the junction unmatched. Germline CDR1 and CDR2: MGHDK and SYGVNS. The length of the CDR3 is 14 residues. This CDR3 is CASSVTGLTDTQYF. CDR3 DNA: TGTGCCAGCAGTGTGACAGGGTTAACAGATACGCAGTATTTT.